The 11 T cell receptor beta chains given below trace back to one sample, sequenced in a study of long-term antiretroviral therapy in people with HIV. The assay, immunoSEQ v3.0, was run at survey level. TCRdb's table, derived via immunoSEQ multiplex PCR, lists solely in-frame clones and lacks some. The sample comprises tens of thousands of clones, approximately 90% of which are singletons, and under 5.5% rests with the top ten. Material: unsorted PBMCs, obtained 3.1 years after starting antiretroviral therapy. The origin of the receptors is a man younger than 35 with HIV.

This sequence joins TRBV10-3 and TRBJ1-5; D is unclear. Deletions cut 4 bases from V and 3 bases from J, with 10 bases between. This CDR3 has 14 residues. Germline-derived CDR1 and CDR2 are ENHRY and SYGVKD. The CDR3 nucleotides are TGTGCCATCAGTGCCGACACCGCCAATCAGCCCCAGCATTTT. This encodes CAISADTANQPQHF.

The chain uses TRBV7-2 and TRBJ2-3; D may be TRBD1 (6 bases). Between the trimmed V and J ends, which lost 3 bases and 2 bases, there was a span of 9 bases. Per germline, CDR1 SGHTA and CDR2 FQGNSA. The CDR3 has 14 amino acids. The DNA of the CDR3 is TGTGCCAGCAGCTTGTCAGGGGCCACAGATACGCAGTATTTT. It encodes CASSLSGATDTQYF. Looking up the rest from reference TRBV7-2 and TRBJ2-3 gives the full variable domain: GAGVSQSPSNKVTEKGKDVELRCDPISGHTALYWYRQSLGQGLEFLIYFQGNSAPDKSGLPSDRFSAERTGGSVSTLTIQRTQQEDSAVYLCASSLSGATDTQYFGPGTRLTVL.

The J gene is TRBJ1-1, the V gene TRBV4-1, with D unclear. Germline V gene lookup returns CDR1 MGHRA and CDR2 YSYEKL. Trimming removed 0 bases at V and 6 bases at J, with 2 bases between. The CDR3 runs to 11 residues. The CDR3 sequence: CASSQEAEAFF. As DNA, the CDR3 is TGCGCCAGCAGCCAAGAGGCTGAAGCTTTCTTT.

V gene TRBV5-8 combines with J gene TRBJ2-1, with D perhaps given as TRBD1 or TRBD2 (5 bases each). CDR1 is SGHTS, CDR2 YDEGEE, per germline. This CDR3 spans 13 amino acids. Trimming took 0 bases from V and 5 from J, leaving 6 bases between them. The CDR3 reads CASSLGGDNEQFF. CDR3 in DNA: TGTGCCAGCAGCTTGGGAGGGGACAATGAGCAGTTCTTC.

The chain links TRBV30 to TRBJ2-3; 8 bases match TRBD1. V lost 2 bases, J lost 5 bases, and 9 bases stayed unmatched. CDR1 is GTSNPN, CDR2 SVGIG, per germline (reference sequence). The CDR3 is 15 residues long. The CDR3 DNA reads TGTGCCTGGAGTTCCGGGACAGGCCTTAGAGATACGCAGTATTTT. Translation: CAWSSGTGLRDTQYF.

The genes are TRBV19 and TRBJ2-5, with D tentatively TRBD2 (6 bases). The V gene's germline CDR1 is LNHDA and CDR2 SQIVND (reference sequence). Trimming pared 4 bases from V and 0 bases from J, leaving 15 bases between. The CDR3 sequence is 16 residues long. The CDR3 sequence is CASSNPGGRNQETQYF. Here the CDR3 DNA reads TGTGCCAGTAGTAACCCCGGGGGAAGAAACCAAGAGACCCAGTACTTC.

This chain joins TRBV13 and TRBJ2-3; D is uncertain. Trimming shortened V by 7 bases and J by 2 bases, and 19 bases separated the two germline ends. This CDR3 region has 16 residues. The germline CDR1 and CDR2 sequences are PRHDT and FYEKMQ (reference sequence). The CDR3 DNA sequence: TGTGCCAGCATACCCCCCGCGCCCCGATCCACAGATACGCAGTATTTT. Encoded protein: CASIPPAPRSTDTQYF. The entire variable domain, with the rest obtained from reference TRBV13 and TRBJ2-3, is as follows: AAGVIQSPRHLIKEKRETATLKCYPIPRHDTVYWYQQGPGQDPQFLISFYEKMQSDKGSIPDRFSAQQFSDYHSELNMSSLELGDSALYFCASIPPAPRSTDTQYFGPGTRLTVL.

This clone was observed a few times. The CDR3 loop reads CASSEGLAPYEQYF. The CDR3 DNA is TGTGCCAGCAGCGAGGGACTAGCTCCCTACGAGCAGTACTTC. The V call is TRBV9, the J call TRBJ2-7; 9 nucleotides match TRBD2. There are 14 residues in the CDR3. Germline CDR1 is SGDLS and CDR2 is YYNGEE. Trimming removed 3 bases from V and 2 bases from J; junction bases left unmatched: 3.

The count of this clone is one. V usage is TRBV5-1 and J usage is TRBJ2-5; no clear D. Germline loops: CDR1 SGHRS, CDR2 YFSETQ. The CDR3 length is 15 residues. The germline V and J ends were trimmed by 3 bases and 2 bases, with 14 bases remaining between them. CDR3: CASSSLFSIQETQYF. CDR3 nucleotides: TGCGCCAGCAGCTCCCTTTTCAGCATACAAGAGACCCAGTACTTC.

V usage is TRBV21-1 and J usage is TRBJ1-2; the D segment call TRBD1 is taken from the table without a DNA check. TRBV21-1 corresponds to a pseudogene. CDR3 size: 18 residues. CDR3 nucleotides: TGTGCCAGCAGCAACCCCCCCAGGGATTCGGCACTCCTCTGCGGCTACACCTTC. This translates into CASSNPPRDSALLCGYTF.

This rearrangement joins TRBV10-3 to TRBJ2-2, with D unresolved. In germline, CDR1 is ENHRY, CDR2 SYGVKD. CDR3 length equals 14 residues. Trimming shortened V by 4 bases and J by 5 bases, and 11 bases separated the two germline ends. The chain's CDR3 is CAISGGRTTGELFF. DNA of the CDR3: TGTGCCATCAGTGGGGGAAGAACAACCGGGGAGCTGTTTTTT.